These 14 T cell receptor beta chains were sequenced from one sample in a study of blood T cell repertoires in COVID-19. The repertoire was sequenced with immunoSEQ multiplex PCR; TCRdb's copy has only in-frame clones and lacks some. The sample has about 250,000 clones; roughly 88% are singletons. Material: peripheral blood. Every receptor here comes from an elderly woman with COVID-19, enrolled during active disease.

The rearrangement uses TRBV7-9 and TRBJ1-1; D not certain. The V end lost 4 bases, the J end lost 8 bases, and 11 bases lay between the germline ends. CDR3 length: 12 residues. Germline CDR1 and CDR2: SEHNR and FQNEAQ (reference sequence). The CDR3 is CASSSLRTEAFF. The CDR3 DNA sequence: TGTGCCAGCAGCTCCCTTCGCACAGAAGCTTTCTTT.

This clone has only a few counts. The rearrangement uses TRBV3-1 (or the pseudogene TRBV3-2) and TRBJ2-5; 9 nucleotides agree with TRBD1. Germline trimming cut 3 bases from V and 4 bases from J; bases unmatched to any gene: 6. Germline V gene sequence: CDR1 LGHDT, CDR2 YNNKEL (reference sequence). The CDR3 spans 15 residues. For the CDR3, the DNA is TGTGCCAGCAGCCAGGGACAGGGTTATGGAGAGACCCAGTACTTC. Protein: CASSQGQGYGETQYF.

The genes are TRBV5-1 and TRBJ2-7; 9 nucleotides align to TRBD1. CDR3 size: 14 residues. Germline V CDR1 and CDR2: SGHRS, YFSETQ. J was trimmed by 4 bases and V by 0 bases; bases with no gene match: 2. CDR3 nucleotides: TGCGCCAGCAGCTTGGGGACAGGGGTGTACGAGCAGTACTTC. It translates to CASSLGTGVYEQYF.

The chain uses TRBV5-1 and TRBJ1-4; D is uncertain. This CDR3 region has 15 residues. Germline-derived CDR1 and CDR2 are SGHRS and YFSETQ. The germline V and J ends were trimmed by 4 bases and 8 bases, with 18 bases remaining between them. The CDR3 DNA is TGCGCCAGCAGCCCTACGGGTAACAATTTCGAAAAACTGTTTTTT. Its translation: CASSPTGNNFEKLFF.

The chain carries TRBV6-5 and TRBJ2-5, with 7 bases matching TRBD1. In germline, CDR1 is MNHEY, CDR2 SVGAGI. V gave up 7 bases and J gave up 1 base; unmatched junction bases: 6. The CDR3 consists of 14 residues. CDR3 protein: CASKDRNAQETQYF. DNA of the CDR3: TGTGCCAGCAAGGACAGGAACGCCCAAGAGACCCAGTACTTC.

This chain joins TRBV5-1 and TRBJ2-1; 9 positions match TRBD1. This CDR3 is 15 amino acids long. From germline, CDR1 is SGHRS and CDR2 YFSETQ. With V trimmed by 4 bases and J by 1 base, 3 bases remained unmatched. CDR3 nucleotide sequence: TGCGCCAGCAGCCCGACAGGGGGATCCTACAATGAGCAGTTCTTC. Its protein product is CASSPTGGSYNEQFF. The whole variable domain, remainder taken from reference TRBV5-1 and TRBJ2-1, is KAGVTQTPRYLIKTRGQQVTLSCSPISGHRSVSWYQQTPGQGLQFLFEYFSETQRNKGNFPGRFSGRQFSNSRSEMNVSTLELGDSALYLCASSPTGGSYNEQFFGPGTRLTVL.

The chain has TRBV27 and TRBJ1-2, with 8 bases identical to TRBD1. This CDR3 is 15 amino acids long. V shed 5 bases, J shed 7 bases, and the junction held 12 bases outside the gene matches. Germline CDR1 is MNHEY and CDR2 is SMNVEV (reference sequence). CDR3 sequence reads: CASSRGQGNLFGYTF. As DNA, the CDR3 is TGTGCCAGCAGTCGAGGACAGGGAAACCTCTTTGGCTACACCTTC.

The chain has TRBV4-1 and TRBJ1-1, with no clear D. In germline, CDR1 is MGHRA, CDR2 YSYEKL. The CDR3 consists of 17 residues. V lost 0 bases to trimming and J lost 2 bases, with 16 bases between them. The CDR3 spells CASSQEPNGRPNTEAFF. The CDR3 DNA follows: TGCGCCAGCAGCCAAGAGCCCAACGGCAGGCCAAACACTGAAGCTTTCTTT.

The V gene is TRBV5-5, the J gene TRBJ1-1; the match to TRBD1 covers 9 bases. J lost 0 bases, V lost 0 bases, and 3 bases had no gene match. The CDR3 runs to 16 residues. Per germline, CDR1 SGHKS and CDR2 YYEKEE (reference sequence). CDR3 sequence: CASSLEQGAVNTEAFF. The CDR3 DNA follows: TGTGCCAGCAGCTTGGAACAGGGGGCGGTGAACACTGAAGCTTTCTTT.

This clone was seen only once. The chain links TRBV6-1 to TRBJ1-5; D might be TRBD1 (5 bases). From germline, CDR1 is MNHNS and CDR2 SASEGT. Trimming stripped 0 bases from V and 4 bases from J, with 13 bases between. The CDR3 consists of 16 residues. The CDR3 protein is CASSEALGRGNQPQHF. CDR3 coding DNA: TGTGCCAGCAGTGAAGCGCTCGGGAGGGGAAATCAGCCCCAGCATTTT.

This clone showed up just a few times. This chain links TRBV6-5 with TRBJ1-3; D possibly corresponds to TRBD1 (5 bases). This CDR3 is built from 14 residues. Trimming left V 2 bases short and J 4 bases short, with 9 bases between. Per the germline V gene, CDR1 is MNHEY and CDR2 is SVGAGI. CDR3 coding DNA: TGTGCCAGCAGTTACGGCTACAGGGGAAACACCATATATTTT. Protein product: CASSYGYRGNTIYF.

The genes are TRBV18 and TRBJ1-1; 8 bases map to TRBD1. The CDR3 covers 16 residues. CDR1 KGHSH and CDR2 LQKENI come from the germline V gene. The trim removed 3 bases at V and 4 bases at J, leaving 10 bases unmatched. CDR3 region: CASSPPGQGVFTEAFF. The CDR3 coding sequence is TGTGCCAGCTCACCCCCCGGACAGGGCGTATTCACTGAAGCTTTCTTT.

The sample holds a few counts of this clone. The V gene is TRBV25-1, the J gene TRBJ2-7; the match to TRBD1 covers 9 bases. The CDR3 sequence is 15 residues long. Trimming cost V 3 bases and J 5 bases; bases outside gene matches: 8. CDR1 and CDR2 from the germline V gene are MGHDK and SYGVNS. CDR3 sequence (DNA): TGTGCCAGCAGTGATCTTACAGGGGGCGGCGACGAGCAGTACTTC. It codes for CASSDLTGGGDEQYF.

The rearrangement uses TRBV5-1 and TRBJ1-2; weak D call: TRBD1 (6 bases). The CDR3 length is 12 residues. In germline, CDR1 is SGHRS, CDR2 YFSETQ. Trimming removed 5 bases from V and 8 bases from J, with 13 bases in between. CDR3 nucleotides: TGCGCCAGCAGTACCCCCAGGGGAGGCTACACCTTC. Amino acid sequence: CASSTPRGGYTF. Looking up the rest from reference TRBV5-1 and TRBJ1-2 gives the full variable domain: KAGVTQTPRYLIKTRGQQVTLSCSPISGHRSVSWYQQTPGQGLQFLFEYFSETQRNKGNFPGRFSGRQFSNSRSEMNVSTLELGDSALYLCASSTPRGGYTFGSGTRLTVV.